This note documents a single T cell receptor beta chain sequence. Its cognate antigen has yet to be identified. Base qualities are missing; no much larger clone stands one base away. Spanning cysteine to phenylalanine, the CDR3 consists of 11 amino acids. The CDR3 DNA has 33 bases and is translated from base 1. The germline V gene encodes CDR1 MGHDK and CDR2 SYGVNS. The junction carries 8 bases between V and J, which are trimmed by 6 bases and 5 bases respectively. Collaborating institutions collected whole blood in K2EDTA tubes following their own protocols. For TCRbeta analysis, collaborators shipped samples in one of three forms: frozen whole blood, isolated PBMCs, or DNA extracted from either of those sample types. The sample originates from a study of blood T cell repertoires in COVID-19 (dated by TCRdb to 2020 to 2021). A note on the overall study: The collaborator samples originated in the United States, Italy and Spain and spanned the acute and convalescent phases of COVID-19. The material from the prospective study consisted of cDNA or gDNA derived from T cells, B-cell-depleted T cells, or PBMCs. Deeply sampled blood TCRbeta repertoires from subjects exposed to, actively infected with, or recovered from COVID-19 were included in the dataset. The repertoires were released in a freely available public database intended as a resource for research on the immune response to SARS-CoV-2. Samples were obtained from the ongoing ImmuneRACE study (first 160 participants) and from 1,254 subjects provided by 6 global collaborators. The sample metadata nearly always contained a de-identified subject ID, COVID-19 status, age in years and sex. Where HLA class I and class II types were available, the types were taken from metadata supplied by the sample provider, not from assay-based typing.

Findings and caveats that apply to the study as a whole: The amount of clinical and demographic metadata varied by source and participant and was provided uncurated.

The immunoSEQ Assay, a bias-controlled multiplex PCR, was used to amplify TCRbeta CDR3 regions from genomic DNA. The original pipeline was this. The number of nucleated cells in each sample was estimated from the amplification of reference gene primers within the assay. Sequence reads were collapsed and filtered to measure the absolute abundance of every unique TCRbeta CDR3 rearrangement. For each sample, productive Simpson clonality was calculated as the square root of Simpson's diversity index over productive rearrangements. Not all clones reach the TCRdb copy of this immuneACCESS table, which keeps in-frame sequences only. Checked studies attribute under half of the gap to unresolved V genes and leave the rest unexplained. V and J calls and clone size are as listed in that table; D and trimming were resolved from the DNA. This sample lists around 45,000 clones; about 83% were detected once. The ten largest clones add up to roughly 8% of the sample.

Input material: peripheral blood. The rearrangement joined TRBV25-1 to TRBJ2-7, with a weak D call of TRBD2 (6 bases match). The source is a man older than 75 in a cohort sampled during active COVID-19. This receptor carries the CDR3 CASSRGNEQYF. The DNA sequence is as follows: TGTGCCAGCAGCCGGGGGAACGAGCAGTACTTC.